This record looks at one TCR beta chain sequence and its context. The junction had 5 bases not matched to a gene; V was cut back by 5 bases and J by 3 bases. The CDR3 is made up of 14 amino acids. Germline V gene lookup returns CDR1 SGHTA and CDR2 FQGNSA. Measured with immunoSEQ multiplex PCR; TCRdb has only the in-frame clones, and not every one. The repertoire holds around 83,000 clones, with about 90% as singletons. This specimen belongs to a study of OX40 agonist ivuxolimab in advanced cancers. The sample in question was CD4+ or CD8+ T cells sorted from blood, obtained in a trial of the OX40 agonist ivuxolimab. The rearrangement joins TRBV7-2 to TRBJ2-3; 7 bases agree with TRBD2. The sequence was obtained from an adult with an advanced solid tumor such as melanoma, head and neck, liver or kidney cancer. As DNA, the CDR3 is TGTGCCAGCAGCCCCGGACTAGTAACAGATACGCAGTATTTT. It yields the protein CASSPGLVTDTQYF.